This TCR beta chain was identified in a study of OX40 agonist ivuxolimab in advanced cancers. Findings and limits, study-wide: Doses of 0.1 to 3.0 mg/kg were accompanied by clonal expansion of CD4+ and CD8+ blood T cells by week 6.

About this clone: Its antigen is not known.

This CDR3 has 10 residues. Germline CDR1 MRHNA, CDR2 SNTAGT. Assay: immunoSEQ multiplex PCR; the TCRdb copy retains only in-frame clones and omits some. The sample lists roughly 40,000 clones; around 90% were seen once. This chain joins TRBV6-4 and TRBJ2-7; 7 bases are shared with TRBD1. The sequences come from CD4+ or CD8+ T cells sorted from blood, collected in a trial of the OX40 agonist ivuxolimab. The receptor was isolated from an adult with an advanced solid tumor such as melanoma, head and neck, liver or kidney cancer. The CDR3 loop reads CPDRAYEQYF. In DNA form, the CDR3 reads TGTCCTGACAGGGCCTACGAGCAGTACTTC.